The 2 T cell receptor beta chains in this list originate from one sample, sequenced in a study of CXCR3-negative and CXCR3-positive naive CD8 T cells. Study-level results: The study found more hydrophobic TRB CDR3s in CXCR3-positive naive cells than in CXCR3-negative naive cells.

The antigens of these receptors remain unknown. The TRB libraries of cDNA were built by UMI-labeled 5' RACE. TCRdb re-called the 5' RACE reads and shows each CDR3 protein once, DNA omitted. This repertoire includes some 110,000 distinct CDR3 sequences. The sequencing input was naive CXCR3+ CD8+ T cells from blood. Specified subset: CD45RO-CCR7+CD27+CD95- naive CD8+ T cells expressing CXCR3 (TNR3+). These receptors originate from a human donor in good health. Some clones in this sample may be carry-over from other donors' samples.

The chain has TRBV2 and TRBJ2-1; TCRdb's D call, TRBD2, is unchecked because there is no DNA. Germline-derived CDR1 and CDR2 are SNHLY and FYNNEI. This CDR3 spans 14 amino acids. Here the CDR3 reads CASSKNGGRGLLFF.

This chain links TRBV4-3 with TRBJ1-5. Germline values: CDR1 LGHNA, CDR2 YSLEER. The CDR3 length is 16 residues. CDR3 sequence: CASSQDAFDSNQPQHF.